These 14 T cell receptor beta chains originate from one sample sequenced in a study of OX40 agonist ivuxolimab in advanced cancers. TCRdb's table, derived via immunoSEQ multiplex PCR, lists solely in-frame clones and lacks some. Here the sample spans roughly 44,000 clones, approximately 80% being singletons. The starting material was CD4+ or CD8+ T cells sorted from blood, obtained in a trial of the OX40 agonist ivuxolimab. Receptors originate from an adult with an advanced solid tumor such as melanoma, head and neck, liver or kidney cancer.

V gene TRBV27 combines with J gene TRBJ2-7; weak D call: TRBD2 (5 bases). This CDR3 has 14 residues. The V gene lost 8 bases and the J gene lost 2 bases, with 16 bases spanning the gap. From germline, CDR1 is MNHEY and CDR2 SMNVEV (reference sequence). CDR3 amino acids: CASSLGLSTYEQYF. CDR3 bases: TGTGCCAGCTCCCTAGGACTCAGTACCTACGAGCAGTACTTC.

CDR3 residues: CAWSSGTIGNTIYF. DNA of the CDR3: TGTGCCTGGAGTTCCGGGACAATTGGAAACACCATATATTTT. The gene calls are TRBV30 and TRBJ1-3, with D possibly matching TRBD1 (6 bases). Germline CDR1 reads GTSNPN; CDR2 reads SVGIG (reference sequence). The CDR3 has 14 residues. V was cut by 2 bases and J by 3 bases, with 11 bases left in between.

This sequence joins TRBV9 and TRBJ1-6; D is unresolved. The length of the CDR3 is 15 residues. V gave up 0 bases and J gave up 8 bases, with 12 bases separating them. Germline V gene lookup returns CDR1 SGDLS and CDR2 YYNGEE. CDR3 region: CASSVGINGDSPLHF. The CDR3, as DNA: TGTGCCAGCAGCGTAGGGATCAATGGGGATTCACCCCTCCACTTT.

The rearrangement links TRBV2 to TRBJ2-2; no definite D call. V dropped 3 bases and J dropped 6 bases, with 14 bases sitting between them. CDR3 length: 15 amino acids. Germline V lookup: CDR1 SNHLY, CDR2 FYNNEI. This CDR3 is CASSDFSSFPGELFF. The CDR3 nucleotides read TGTGCCAGCAGTGATTTTAGTAGCTTCCCCGGGGAGCTGTTTTTT.

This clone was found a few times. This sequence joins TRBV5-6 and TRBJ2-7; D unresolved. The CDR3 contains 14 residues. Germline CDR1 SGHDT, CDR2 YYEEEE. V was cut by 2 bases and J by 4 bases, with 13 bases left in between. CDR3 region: CASSFYFTRYEQYF. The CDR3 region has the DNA TGTGCCAGCAGCTTTTACTTTACGCGATACGAGCAGTACTTC. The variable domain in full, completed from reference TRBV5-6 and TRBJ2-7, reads DAGVTQSPTHLIKTRGQQVTLRCSPKSGHDTVSWYQQALGQGPQFIFQYYEEEERQRGNFPDRFSGHQFPNYSSELNVNALLLGDSALYLCASSFYFTRYEQYFGPGTRLTVT.

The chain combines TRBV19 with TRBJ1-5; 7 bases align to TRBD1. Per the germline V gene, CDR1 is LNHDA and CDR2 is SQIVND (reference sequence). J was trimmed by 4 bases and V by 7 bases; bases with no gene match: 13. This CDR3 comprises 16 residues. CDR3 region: CASILRGGQINQPQHF. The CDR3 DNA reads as TGTGCCAGTATCCTCCGGGGGGGACAGATTAATCAGCCCCAGCATTTT.

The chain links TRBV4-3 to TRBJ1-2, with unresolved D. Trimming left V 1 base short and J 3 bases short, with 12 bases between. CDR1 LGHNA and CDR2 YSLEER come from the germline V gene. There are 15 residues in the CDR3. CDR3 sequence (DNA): TGCGCCAGCAGCCAAGCCCCGGGCCCGTACTATGGCTACACCTTC. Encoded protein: CASSQAPGPYYGYTF.

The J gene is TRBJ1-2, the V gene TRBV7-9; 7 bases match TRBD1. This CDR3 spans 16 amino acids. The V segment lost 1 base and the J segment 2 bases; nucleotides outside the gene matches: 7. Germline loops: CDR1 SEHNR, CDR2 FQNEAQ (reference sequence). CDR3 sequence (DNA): TGTGCCAGCAGCTTAGTAGTGGGACAGCAAAACTATGGCTACACCTTC. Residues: CASSLVVGQQNYGYTF. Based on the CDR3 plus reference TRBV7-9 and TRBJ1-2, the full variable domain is DTGVSQNPRHKITKRGQNVTFRCDPISEHNRLYWYRQTLGQGPEFLTYFQNEAQLEKSRLLSDRFSAERPKGSFSTLEIQRTEQGDSAMYLCASSLVVGQQNYGYTFGSGTRLTVV.

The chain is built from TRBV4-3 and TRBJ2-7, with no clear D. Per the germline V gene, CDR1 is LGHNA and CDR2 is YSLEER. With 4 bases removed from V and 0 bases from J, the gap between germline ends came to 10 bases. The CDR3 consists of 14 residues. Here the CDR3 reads CASSPGRSSYEQYF. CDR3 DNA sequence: TGCGCCAGCAGCCCCGGGCGGAGCTCCTACGAGCAGTACTTC.

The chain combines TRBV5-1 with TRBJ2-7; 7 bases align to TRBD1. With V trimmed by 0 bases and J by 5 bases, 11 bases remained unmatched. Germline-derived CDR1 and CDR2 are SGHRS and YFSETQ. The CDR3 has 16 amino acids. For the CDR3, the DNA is TGCGCCAGCAGCTTGGTGAGAGGGGGCGTATGGAACGAGCAGTACTTC. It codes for CASSLVRGGVWNEQYF.

The CDR3 reads CASSQNEKLFF. CDR3 DNA: TGCGCCAGCAGCCAAAATGAAAAACTGTTTTTT. This chain links TRBV4-1 with TRBJ1-4; no clear D. The CDR3 consists of 11 residues. Germline loops: CDR1 MGHRA, CDR2 YSYEKL. Between the trimmed V and J ends, which lost 2 bases and 5 bases, there was a span of 0 bases.

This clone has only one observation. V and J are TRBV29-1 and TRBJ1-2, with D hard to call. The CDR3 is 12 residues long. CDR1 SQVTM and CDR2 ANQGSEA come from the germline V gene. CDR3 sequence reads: CSGNRANYGYTF. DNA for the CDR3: TGCTCGGGAAACAGAGCCAACTATGGCTACACCTTC. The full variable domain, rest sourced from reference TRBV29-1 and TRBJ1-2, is SAVISQKPSRDICQRGTSLTIQCQVDSQVTMMFWYRQQPGQSLTLIATANQGSEATYESGFVIDKFPISRPNLTFSTLTVSNMSPEDSSIYLCSGNRANYGYTFGSGTRLTVV.

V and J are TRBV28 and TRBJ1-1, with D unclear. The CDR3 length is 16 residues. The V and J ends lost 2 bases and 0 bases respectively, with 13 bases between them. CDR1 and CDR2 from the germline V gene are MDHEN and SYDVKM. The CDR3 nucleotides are TGTGCCAGCAGTTTAAGGGTCAGGCCCATGAACACTGAAGCTTTCTTT. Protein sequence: CASSLRVRPMNTEAFF.

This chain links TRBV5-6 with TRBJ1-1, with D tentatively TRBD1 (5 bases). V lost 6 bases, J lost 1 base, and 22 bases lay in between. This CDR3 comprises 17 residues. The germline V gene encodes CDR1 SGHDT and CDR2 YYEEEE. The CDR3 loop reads CASTTSPLGAGNTEAFF. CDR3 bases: TGTGCCAGCACCACTTCTCCCTTAGGGGCAGGGAACACTGAAGCTTTCTTT.